Detailed here is one T cell receptor (beta chain). Germline assignment: CDR1 MNHEY and CDR2 SVGAGI. The V and J ends lost 2 bases and 5 bases, in that order; junction bases with no gene match: 6. This CDR3 contains 16 residues. How the authors handled the data: Estimation of nucleated cell counts relied on the amplification of reference gene primers. Sequenced by immunoSEQ multiplex PCR; TCRdb stores in-frame clones only, minus some. The V and J calls and clone size were taken over from that table, and D and trimming were inferred from the DNA. The sample yields around 120,000 clones, around 87% seen once. The data were obtained in a study of blood T cell repertoires in COVID-19. The overall study: T cells, B-cell-depleted T cells, or PBMCs supplied cDNA or gDNA.

The gene calls are TRBV6-5 and TRBJ2-5, with 12 bases fitting TRBD2. The sample comprised peripheral blood. The receptor's source is a woman in her 70s with acute or convalescent COVID-19. The CDR3 here is CASSYPSGGALETQYF. The CDR3 DNA reads TGTGCCAGCAGTTACCCTAGCGGGGGGGCCCTGGAGACCCAGTACTTC.